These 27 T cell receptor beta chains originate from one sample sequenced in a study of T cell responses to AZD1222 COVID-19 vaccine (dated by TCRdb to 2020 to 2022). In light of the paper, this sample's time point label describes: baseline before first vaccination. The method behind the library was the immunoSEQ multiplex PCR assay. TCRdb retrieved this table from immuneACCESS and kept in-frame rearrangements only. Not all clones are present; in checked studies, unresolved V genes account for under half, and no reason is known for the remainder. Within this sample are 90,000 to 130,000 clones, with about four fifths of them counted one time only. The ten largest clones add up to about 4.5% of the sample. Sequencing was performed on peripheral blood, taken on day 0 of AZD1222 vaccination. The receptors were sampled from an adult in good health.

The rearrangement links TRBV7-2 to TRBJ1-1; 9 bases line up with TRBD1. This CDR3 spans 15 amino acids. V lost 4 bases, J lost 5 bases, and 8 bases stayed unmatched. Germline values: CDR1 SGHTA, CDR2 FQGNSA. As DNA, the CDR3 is TGTGCCAGCAGCTCCCTGGACAGGGGTGGAACTGAAGCTTTCTTT. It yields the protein CASSSLDRGGTEAFF.

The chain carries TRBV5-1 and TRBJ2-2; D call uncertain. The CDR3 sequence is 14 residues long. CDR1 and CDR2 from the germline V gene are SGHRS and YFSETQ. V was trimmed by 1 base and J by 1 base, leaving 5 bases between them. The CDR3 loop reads CASSLLVNTGELFF. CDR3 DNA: TGCGCCAGCAGCTTGTTGGTGAACACCGGGGAGCTGTTTTTT.

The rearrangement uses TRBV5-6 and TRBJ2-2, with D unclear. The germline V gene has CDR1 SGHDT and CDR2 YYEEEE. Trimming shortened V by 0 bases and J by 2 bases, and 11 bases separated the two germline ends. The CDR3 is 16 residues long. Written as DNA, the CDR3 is TGTGCCAGCAGCTTGGAGGGCCCCCTTAACACCGGGGAGCTGTTTTTT. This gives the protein CASSLEGPLNTGELFF.

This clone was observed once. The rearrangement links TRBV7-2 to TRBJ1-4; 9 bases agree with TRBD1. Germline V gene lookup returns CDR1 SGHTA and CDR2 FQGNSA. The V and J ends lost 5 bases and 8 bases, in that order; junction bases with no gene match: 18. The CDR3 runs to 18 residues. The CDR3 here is CASSGPGQGSGSGEKLFF. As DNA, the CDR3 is TGTGCCAGCAGCGGACCGGGACAGGGATCGGGGTCGGGGGAAAAACTGTTTTTT.

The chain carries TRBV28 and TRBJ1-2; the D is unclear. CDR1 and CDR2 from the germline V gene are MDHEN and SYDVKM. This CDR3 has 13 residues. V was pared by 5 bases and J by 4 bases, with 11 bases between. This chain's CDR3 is CASSAEGGYGYTF. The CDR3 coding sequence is TGTGCCAGCAGTGCAGAGGGTGGCTATGGCTACACCTTC.

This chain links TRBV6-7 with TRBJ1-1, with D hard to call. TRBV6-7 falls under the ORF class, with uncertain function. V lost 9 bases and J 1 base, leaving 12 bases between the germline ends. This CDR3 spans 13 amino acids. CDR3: CARGEGGNTEAFF. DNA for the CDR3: TGTGCCAGGGGAGAAGGAGGGAACACTGAAGCTTTCTTT.

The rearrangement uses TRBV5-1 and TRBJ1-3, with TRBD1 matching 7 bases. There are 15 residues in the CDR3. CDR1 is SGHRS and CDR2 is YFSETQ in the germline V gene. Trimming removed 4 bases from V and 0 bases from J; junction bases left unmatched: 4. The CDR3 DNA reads TGCGCCAGCAGCCCGGGACAGAGCTCTGGAAACACCATATATTTT. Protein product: CASSPGQSSGNTIYF.

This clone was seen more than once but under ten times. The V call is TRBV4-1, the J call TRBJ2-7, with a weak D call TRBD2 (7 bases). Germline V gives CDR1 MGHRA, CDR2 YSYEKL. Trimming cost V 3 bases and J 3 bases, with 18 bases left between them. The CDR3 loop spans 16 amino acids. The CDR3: CASSHTEGGLFYEQYF. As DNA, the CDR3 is TGCGCCAGCAGCCACACGGAGGGGGGGCTTTTCTACGAGCAGTACTTC.

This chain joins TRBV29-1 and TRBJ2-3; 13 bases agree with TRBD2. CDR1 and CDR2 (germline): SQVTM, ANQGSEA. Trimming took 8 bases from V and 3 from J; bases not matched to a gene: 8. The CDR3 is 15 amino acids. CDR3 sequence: CSTSLTSGGTDTQYF. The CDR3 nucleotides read TGCAGCACGTCCTTGACTAGCGGGGGGACAGATACGCAGTATTTT.

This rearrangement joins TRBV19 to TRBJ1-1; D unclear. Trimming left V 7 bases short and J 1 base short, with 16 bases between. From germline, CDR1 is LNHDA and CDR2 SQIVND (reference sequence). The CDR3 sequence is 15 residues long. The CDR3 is CASNIGSTPNTEAFF. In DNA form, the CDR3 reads TGTGCCAGTAACATTGGATCGACACCGAACACTGAAGCTTTCTTT.

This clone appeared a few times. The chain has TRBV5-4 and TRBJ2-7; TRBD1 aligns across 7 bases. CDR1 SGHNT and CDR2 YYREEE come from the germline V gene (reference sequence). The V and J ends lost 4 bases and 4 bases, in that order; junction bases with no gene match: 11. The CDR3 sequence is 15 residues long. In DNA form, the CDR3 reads TGTGCCAGCAGCGTTAAAAGGGGACAGCTATACGAGCAGTACTTC. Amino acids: CASSVKRGQLYEQYF.

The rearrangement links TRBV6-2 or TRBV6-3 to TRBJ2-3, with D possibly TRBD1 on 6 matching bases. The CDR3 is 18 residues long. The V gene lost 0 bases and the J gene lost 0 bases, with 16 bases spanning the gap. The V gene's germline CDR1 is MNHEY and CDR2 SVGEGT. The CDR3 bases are TGTGCCAGCAGTTACTCTCCCGGCAGGGGCACAAGCACAGATACGCAGTATTTT. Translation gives CASSYSPGRGTSTDTQYF.

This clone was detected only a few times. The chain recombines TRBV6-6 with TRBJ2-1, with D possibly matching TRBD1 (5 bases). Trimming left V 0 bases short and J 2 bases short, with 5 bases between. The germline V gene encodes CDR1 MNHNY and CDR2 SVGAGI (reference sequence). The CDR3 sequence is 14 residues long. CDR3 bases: TGTGCCAGCAGTTACTCAGGGGCCTACAATGAGCAGTTCTTC. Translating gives CASSYSGAYNEQFF.

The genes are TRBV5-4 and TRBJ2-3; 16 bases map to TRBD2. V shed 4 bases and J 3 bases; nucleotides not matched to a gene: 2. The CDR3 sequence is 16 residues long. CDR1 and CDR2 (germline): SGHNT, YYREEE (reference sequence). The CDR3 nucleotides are TGTGCCAGCAGCCAGGGACTAGCGGGGGGGACAGATACGCAGTATTTT. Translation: CASSQGLAGGTDTQYF.

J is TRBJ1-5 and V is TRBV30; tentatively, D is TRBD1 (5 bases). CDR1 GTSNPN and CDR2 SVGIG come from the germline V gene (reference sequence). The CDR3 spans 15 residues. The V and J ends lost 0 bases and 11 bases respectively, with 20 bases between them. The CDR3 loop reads CAWSVEGQPSKTQHF. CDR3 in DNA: TGTGCCTGGAGTGTAGAGGGGCAGCCTTCCAAGACCCAGCATTTT.

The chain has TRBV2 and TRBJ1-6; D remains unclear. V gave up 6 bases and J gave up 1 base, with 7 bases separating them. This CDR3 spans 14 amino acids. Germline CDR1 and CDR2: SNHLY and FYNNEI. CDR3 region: CASRPTSYNSPLHF. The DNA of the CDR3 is TGTGCCAGCAGGCCGACATCCTATAATTCACCCCTCCACTTT.

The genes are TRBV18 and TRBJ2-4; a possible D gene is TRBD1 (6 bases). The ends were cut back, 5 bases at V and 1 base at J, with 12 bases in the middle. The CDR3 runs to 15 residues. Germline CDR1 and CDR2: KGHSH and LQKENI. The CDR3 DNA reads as TGTGCCAGCTCAGGACAGACCCTGGCCAAAAACATTCAGTACTTC. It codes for CASSGQTLAKNIQYF.

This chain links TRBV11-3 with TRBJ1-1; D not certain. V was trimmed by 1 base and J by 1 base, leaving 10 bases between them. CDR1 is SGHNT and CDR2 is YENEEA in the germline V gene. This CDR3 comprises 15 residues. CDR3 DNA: TGTGCCAGCAGCTTAGGGGCCACGCGGAACACTGAAGCTTTCTTT. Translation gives CASSLGATRNTEAFF.

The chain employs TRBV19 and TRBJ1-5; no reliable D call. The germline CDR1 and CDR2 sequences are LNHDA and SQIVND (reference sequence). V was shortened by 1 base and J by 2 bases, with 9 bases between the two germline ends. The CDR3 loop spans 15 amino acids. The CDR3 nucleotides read TGTGCCAGTAGTATAGCGAGGCAGGGCAATCAGCCCCAGCATTTT. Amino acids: CASSIARQGNQPQHF.

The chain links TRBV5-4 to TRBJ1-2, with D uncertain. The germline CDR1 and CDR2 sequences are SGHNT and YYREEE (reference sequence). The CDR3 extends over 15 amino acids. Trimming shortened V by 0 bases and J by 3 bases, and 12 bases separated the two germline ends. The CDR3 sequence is CASSLANQGDYGYTF. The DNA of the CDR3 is TGTGCCAGCAGCTTGGCCAACCAAGGCGACTATGGCTACACCTTC.

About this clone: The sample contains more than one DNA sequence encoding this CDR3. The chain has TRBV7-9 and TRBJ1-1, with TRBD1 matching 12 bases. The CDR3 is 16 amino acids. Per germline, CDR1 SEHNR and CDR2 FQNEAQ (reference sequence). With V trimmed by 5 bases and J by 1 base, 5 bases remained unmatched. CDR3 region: CASSPRDRGRNTEAFF. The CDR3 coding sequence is TGTGCCAGCAGCCCCCGGGACAGGGGGCGGAACACTGAAGCTTTCTTT. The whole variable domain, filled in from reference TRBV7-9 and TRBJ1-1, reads DTGVSQNPRHKITKRGQNVTFRCDPISEHNRLYWYRQTLGQGPEFLTYFQNEAQLEKSRLLSDRFSAERPKGSFSTLEIQRTEQGDSAMYLCASSPRDRGRNTEAFFGQGTRLTVV.

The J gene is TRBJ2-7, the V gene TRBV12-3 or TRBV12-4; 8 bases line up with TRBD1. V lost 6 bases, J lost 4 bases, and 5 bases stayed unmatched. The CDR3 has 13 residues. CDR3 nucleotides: TGTGCCAGCAGGGACAGGGCGGGATACGAGCAGTACTTC. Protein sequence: CASRDRAGYEQYF.

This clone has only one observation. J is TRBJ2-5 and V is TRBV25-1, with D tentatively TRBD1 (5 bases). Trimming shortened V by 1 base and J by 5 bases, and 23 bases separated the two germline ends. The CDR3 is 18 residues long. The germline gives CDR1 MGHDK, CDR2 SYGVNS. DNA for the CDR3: TGTGCCAGCAGTGAATTTGAAGGGGCAGGTGGGCCTACGGAGACCCAGTACTTC. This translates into CASSEFEGAGGPTETQYF.

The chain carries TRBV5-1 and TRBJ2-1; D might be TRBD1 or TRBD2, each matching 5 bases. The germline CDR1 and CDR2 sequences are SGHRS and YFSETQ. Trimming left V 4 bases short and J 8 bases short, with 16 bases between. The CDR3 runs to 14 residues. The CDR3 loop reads CASSLGPQVYEQFF. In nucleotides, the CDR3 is TGCGCCAGCAGCCTGGGACCGCAAGTCTATGAGCAGTTCTTC.

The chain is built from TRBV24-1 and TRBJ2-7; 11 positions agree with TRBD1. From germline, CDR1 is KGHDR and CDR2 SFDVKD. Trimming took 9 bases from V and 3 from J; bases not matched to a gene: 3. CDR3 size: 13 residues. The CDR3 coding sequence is TGTGCCACCGGGGGGACAGGGGGCTACGAGCAGTACTTC. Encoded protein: CATGGTGGYEQYF.

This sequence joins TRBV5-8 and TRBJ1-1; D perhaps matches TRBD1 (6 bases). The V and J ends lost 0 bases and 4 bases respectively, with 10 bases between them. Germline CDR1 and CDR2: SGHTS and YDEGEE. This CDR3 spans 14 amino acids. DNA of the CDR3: TGTGCCAGCAGCTTGGGGGGGCATGTCACTGAAGCTTTCTTT. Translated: CASSLGGHVTEAFF.

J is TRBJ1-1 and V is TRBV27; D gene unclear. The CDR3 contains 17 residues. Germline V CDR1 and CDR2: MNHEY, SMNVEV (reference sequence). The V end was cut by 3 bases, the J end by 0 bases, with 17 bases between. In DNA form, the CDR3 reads TGTGCCAGCAGTTTCTCTAAGTCGCAGGCGGTGAACACTGAAGCTTTCTTT. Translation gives CASSFSKSQAVNTEAFF.